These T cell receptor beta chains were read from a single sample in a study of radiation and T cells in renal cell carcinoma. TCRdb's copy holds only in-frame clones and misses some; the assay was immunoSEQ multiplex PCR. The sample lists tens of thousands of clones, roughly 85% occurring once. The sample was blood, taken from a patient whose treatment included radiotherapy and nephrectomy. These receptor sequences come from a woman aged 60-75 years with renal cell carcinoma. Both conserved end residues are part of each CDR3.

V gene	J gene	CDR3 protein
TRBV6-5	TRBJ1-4	CASSSLTRTGGEKLFF
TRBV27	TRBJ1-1	CASRPPDRGPTEAFF
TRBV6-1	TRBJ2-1	CASSATGTGSYNEQFF
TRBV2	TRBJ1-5	CASSGTGGNQPQHF
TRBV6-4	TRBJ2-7	CASSGYRAAWEGSCEQYF
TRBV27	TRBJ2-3	CASSPSPQDTQYF
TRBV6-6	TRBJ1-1	CASSIRIEDTEAFF
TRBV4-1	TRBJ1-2	CASSQDRVLGRGFDGYTF
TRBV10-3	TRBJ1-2	CAIRGRDRANYGYTF
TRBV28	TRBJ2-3	CASSLGGVRDTQYF
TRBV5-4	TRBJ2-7	CASATEGIPYEQYF
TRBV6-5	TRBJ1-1	CASSLNPGHTEAFF
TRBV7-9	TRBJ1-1	CASSSSLQGGRSEAFF
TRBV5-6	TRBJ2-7	CASSFMGPTTLSYEQYF
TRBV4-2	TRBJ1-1	CASSQDRTGNEAFF
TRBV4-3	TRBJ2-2	CASSQGREGPSTGELFF
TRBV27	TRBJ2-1	CASSLLGTYNEQFF
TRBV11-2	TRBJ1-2	CASSLGPADYGYTF
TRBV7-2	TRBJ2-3	CASSLSPAGTKDTQYF
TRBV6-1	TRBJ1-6	CASSLNGQVNSPLHF
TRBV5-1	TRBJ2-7	CASSLGQDPYEQYF
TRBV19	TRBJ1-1	CASSIILNTEAFF